This record looks at one TCR beta chain sequence and its context. It has no known antigen specificity. The junction departs from germline at one end; a sequencing error may be responsible. The cysteine opens and the phenylalanine closes a CDR3 of 16 amino acids. CDR3 DNA only is kept here, 48 bases in frame from base 1. Sequences SGHTA (CDR1) and FQGNSA (CDR2) are obtained from the germline V gene. Patients with ophthalmopathy had moderately to severely active disease, with a Clinical Activity Score of 3 or more, a NOSPECS grade of 4 or more, and a disease duration of less than 3 months. Patients with other autoimmune diseases, uncontrolled infections, pregnancy or lactation were excluded. Clinical symptoms, serum thyroxine, TRAb, thyroid ultrasound and orbital computed tomography formed the basis of the diagnosis. PBMCs were isolated from approximately 10 ml of fresh peripheral blood by Ficoll-Paque density gradient centrifugation. Total RNA was extracted using Trizol reagent, and RNA quality was checked on an Agilent 2100 Bioanalyzer.

This specimen comes from a study of Graves' ophthalmopathy and Graves' hyperthyroidism (dated by TCRdb to 2016 to 2019). For context, the study as a whole: Peripheral blood was collected before any treatment was given, at the time of initial diagnosis. The study used signatures of the TCR beta repertoire to tell Graves' ophthalmopathy apart from Graves' hyperthyroidism and to predict which patients would progress to ophthalmopathy. In total, 120 to 150 blood samples were TCR-sequenced: approximately 40 ophthalmopathy, roughly 80 hyperthyroidism and roughly 17 hyperthyroidism-to-ophthalmopathy patients. To explore V-J signatures that separate ophthalmopathy from hyperthyroidism, a discovery set of approximately 100 patients was enrolled, consisting of about 43 with ophthalmopathy and around 60 with stable hyperthyroidism. The independent validation cohort included about 20 hyperthyroidism patients plus 17 patients who later progressed from hyperthyroidism to ophthalmopathy. In more than five hyperthyroidism patients, T-cell repertoires of thyroid tissue and blood were compared. After sampling, hyperthyroidism patients received methimazole starting at 30 mg daily, and ophthalmopathy patients received high-dose intravenous methylprednisolone. Summary of the overall study and its limitations: Most expanded thyroid clonotypes with frequency above 0.001 were also detected in blood, suggesting blood repertoires may reflect the thyroid immune response. Sample size was not predetermined statistically, and investigators were not blinded to group allocation. In validation, the model predicted ophthalmopathy progression with 70.59% sensitivity and around 72% specificity; approximately 12 predicted patients were CT-confirmed with GO in a median of around 6.5 months. The 13-signature model separated ophthalmopathy from stable hyperthyroidism with approximately 90% sensitivity and approximately 81% specificity in cross-validation, and 80%/75% in the test set.

For repertoire sequencing, the TCR beta CDR3 regions were amplified from RNA transcripts. The first round was an RT-PCR using HTBI primers with the Qiagen OneStep RT-PCR kit, and this first round was followed by a second-round multiplex PCR, then size selection and purification. Sequencing of the libraries was carried out on an Illumina HiSeq2000 in paired-end mode with 100 bp reads. As for the original processing: Reads were processed with SOAPnuke, discarding reads with adapters, uncalled bases, mean Phred below 15, or no exact constant-primer or identifier match. High-quality paired reads were merged with COPE v1.2.5. Clonotypes were defined as unique nucleotide sequences and were aligned to IMGT TRB V, D and J references using MiTCR v1.1. The analysis was limited to V-J combinations with a frequency above 0.0001, which together covered 99.2% of repertoires. For each V-J combination, a TCR clonal expansion and chaos score was defined as F50 clonal expansion divided by the chaos observed in the TCRdist matrix. Welch's t-statistics and random forest were used to narrow the features down to about a dozen V-J combinations, which were then fed into a naive Bayes classifier. The Morisita-Horn index was used to measure how similar the thyroid and blood repertoires were. TCRdb trimmed the raw reads at Q25, called clones with MiXCR and kept productive beta chains. Rows are unified per CDR3 protein, each entry keeping the most common DNA and genes. The V and J calls, along with clone size, are taken from TCRdb and not from the paper's own processing. The sample table holds 200,000 to 250,000 distinct CDR3 sequences, of which around 50% were seen once. The top ten clonotypes cover around 43% of the sample.

The TCR was taken from an adult man with Graves' ophthalmopathy. Sequences were obtained from peripheral blood. The chain couples TRBV7-2 to TRBJ2-2; TRBD1 matches 12 bases in the middle. CDR3 reads: CASSQAGTGGVGELFF. In nucleotides, the sequence is TGCGCCAGCAGCCAAGCGGGGACAGGGGGCGTCGGGGAGCTGTTTTTT.